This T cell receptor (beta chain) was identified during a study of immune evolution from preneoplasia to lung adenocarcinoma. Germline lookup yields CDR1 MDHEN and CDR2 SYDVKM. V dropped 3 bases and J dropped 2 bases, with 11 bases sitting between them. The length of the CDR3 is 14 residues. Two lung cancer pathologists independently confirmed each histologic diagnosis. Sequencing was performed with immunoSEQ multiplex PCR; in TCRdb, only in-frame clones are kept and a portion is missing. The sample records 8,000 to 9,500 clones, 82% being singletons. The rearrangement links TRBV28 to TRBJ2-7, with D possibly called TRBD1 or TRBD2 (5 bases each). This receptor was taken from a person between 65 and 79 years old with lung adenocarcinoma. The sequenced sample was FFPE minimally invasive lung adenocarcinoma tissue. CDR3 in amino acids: CASSFPGRPYEQYF. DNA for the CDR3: TGTGCCAGCAGTTTCCCGGGACGCCCCTACGAGCAGTACTTC.